Following are 3 T cell receptor beta chains from one sample sequenced in a study of cytotoxic CD8 clonotypes in ibrutinib-treated CLL. Clones were sequenced by immunoSEQ multiplex PCR, and TCRdb holds only the in-frame ones, with some missing. The repertoire holds around 60,000 clones, roughly 50% seen once, with approximately 14% in the top ten. The sample in question was PBMCs, obtained after 12 months of ibrutinib treatment. The receptors shown here come from a human donor with chronic lymphocytic leukemia.

The J gene is TRBJ1-2, the V gene TRBV2; the match to TRBD1 covers 7 bases. CDR1 is SNHLY and CDR2 is FYNNEI in the germline V gene. V dropped 7 bases and J dropped 4; count of bases not matched to a gene: 3. This CDR3 has 12 amino acids. The CDR3 bases are TGTGCCAGCACCCGGGACAGCTATGGCTACACCTTC. Its translation: CASTRDSYGYTF.

The chain employs TRBV5-5 and TRBJ1-2, with unresolved D. The CDR3 loop spans 14 amino acids. Trimming stripped 0 bases from V and 0 bases from J, with 6 bases between. CDR1 and CDR2 from the germline V gene are SGHKS and YYEKEE (reference sequence). CDR3 residues: CASSLVGANYGYTF. The CDR3 DNA is TGTGCCAGCAGCTTGGTTGGTGCTAACTATGGCTACACCTTC.

In the case of this clone: A much larger clone sits a single nucleotide away, making a read error possible. The V gene is TRBV18, the J gene TRBJ2-2; D is undetermined. This CDR3 has 12 amino acids. Germline V gives CDR1 KGHSH, CDR2 LQKENI. Here the CDR3 DNA reads TGTACCAGCTCACCAAAGGACGGGGAGCTGTTTTTT. Encoded protein: CTSSPKDGELFF.